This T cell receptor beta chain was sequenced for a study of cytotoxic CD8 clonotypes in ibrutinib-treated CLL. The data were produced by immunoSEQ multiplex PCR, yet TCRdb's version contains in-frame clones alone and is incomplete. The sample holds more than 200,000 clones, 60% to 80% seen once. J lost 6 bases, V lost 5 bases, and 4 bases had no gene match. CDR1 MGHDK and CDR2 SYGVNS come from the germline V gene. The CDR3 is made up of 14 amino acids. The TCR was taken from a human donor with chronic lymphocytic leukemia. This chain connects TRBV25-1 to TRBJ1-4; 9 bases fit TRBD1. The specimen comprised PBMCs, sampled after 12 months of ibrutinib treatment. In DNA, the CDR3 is TGTGCCAGCAGTACAGGGGGCGTTTATGAAAAACTGTTTTTT. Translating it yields CASSTGGVYEKLFF.